Listed below are T cell receptor beta chains from one sample, sequenced in a study of blood T cell repertoires in COVID-19. Method: immunoSEQ multiplex PCR; TCRdb's copy keeps in-frame clones and lacks some. Here the sample spans 100,000 to 120,000 clones, 60% to 80% being singletons. The source material was peripheral blood. The origin of the receptors is a woman of 80 years or more with active or convalescent COVID-19. Each CDR3 is given with its conserved first and last residue.

v_call	j_call	cdr3_aa
TRBV7-3	TRBJ2-3	CASSPSPGLAGADTQYF
TRBV6-2/TRBV6-3	TRBJ2-3	CASSYAGDTPSTDTQYF
TRBV19	TRBJ2-1	CASSVLGLAGVSEQFF
TRBV6-5	TRBJ1-1	CASSYSRTVEAFF
TRBV2	TRBJ2-7	CASSERAGGTYEQYF
TRBV6-2/TRBV6-3	TRBJ2-1	CASSYESSYNEQFF
TRBV5-1	TRBJ2-2	CASSLGWGLTGELFF
TRBV9	TRBJ1-3	CASSVEQAGNTIYF
TRBV28	TRBJ2-1	CASSLYAQEQFF
TRBV2	TRBJ2-1	CASSPKTTNNEQFF
TRBV7-6	TRBJ2-1	CASSLGLAGGQNPNEQFF
TRBV28	TRBJ2-3	CASSPPGSDTQYF
TRBV2	TRBJ2-7	CASPGRDREVPKGGIPHYEQYF
TRBV10-1	TRBJ2-1	CASSSRTRPEQFF
TRBV7-3	TRBJ2-1	CASSLSGGRLYNEQFF
TRBV5-1	TRBJ2-1	CASSLRDRDNNEQFF
TRBV25-1	TRBJ1-3	CASSRGYSSGNTIYF
TRBV7-8	TRBJ1-2	CASSSGGYDGYTF
TRBV7-8	TRBJ1-4	CASSLQSGGFEKLFF
TRBV25-1	TRBJ2-5	CASSESLAGEETQYF
TRBV5-4	TRBJ2-1	CASSLFAGGEGSEQFF
TRBV5-1	TRBJ1-1	CASSQTPGPEAFF
TRBV15	TRBJ2-1	CATSRGDSGSNEQFF
TRBV28	TRBJ2-7	CASSLPPGQGQSGEQYF
TRBV5-1	TRBJ2-5	CASSLGAQETQYF
TRBV10-3	TRBJ2-1	CAISAPAGVYNEQFF
TRBV7-6	TRBJ2-7	CASSLDSPVGISGSTYEQYF